Sequencing of this TCR beta chain was carried out in a study of blood T cell repertoires in COVID-19. Study overall: Samples came from the United States, Italy and Spain, spanning acute and convalescent COVID-19. PBMCs, B-cell-depleted T cells, or T cells were the source of the cDNA or gDNA that made up the material.

This clone has only one observation. As processed by the authors: Amplification of reference gene primers provided the estimated nucleated cell counts. Repertoires were generated with immunoSEQ multiplex PCR, while TCRdb's copy carries only in-frame clones and drops some. Clone size and V and J calls were adopted from that table, with D and trimming inferred from the DNA. The table lists over 10,000 clones, about 85% of them singletons, with roughly 5.6% in the top ten. The germline V gene has CDR1 SGHNT and CDR2 YENEEA. There are 19 residues in the CDR3. With 0 bases clipped from V and 3 bases from J, the junction kept 15 bases outside the gene matches.

The chain employs TRBV11-3 and TRBJ2-3; 7 bases agree with TRBD1. This sequence was found in a human donor in a cohort sampled during active COVID-19. Sequencing input: peripheral blood. CDR3 nucleotide sequence: TGTGCCAGCAGCTTAGATTCGGGACAGCGATGGGGTTGGACAGATACGCAGTATTTT. This gives the protein CASSLDSGQRWGWTDTQYF.